Below, one T cell receptor beta chain is given with its context. What it recognizes is unknown. Sequenced by immunoSEQ multiplex PCR; TCRdb stores in-frame clones only, minus some. The sample has 110,000 to 150,000 clones; approximately 83% are singletons. This entry is derived from a study of T cell responses to AZD1222 COVID-19 vaccine. Overall study results and limits: Unmutated variant regions are reportedly targeted by nearly half of spike-specific TCRs. Clonal diversity was possibly underestimated, and the donors were mostly white British, with more females.

This sample comprised peripheral blood, obtained on day 0 of AZD1222 vaccination. The TCR was taken from an adult in good health.

CDR3 protein: CSVAGGMASHEQYF. For the CDR3, the DNA is TGCAGCGTTGCGGGGGGGATGGCGAGTCACGAGCAGTACTTC. The rearrangement joins TRBV29-1 to TRBJ2-7; the match to TRBD2 covers 8 bases. CDR3 length: 14 amino acids. Per germline, CDR1 SQVTM and CDR2 ANQGSEA. J was trimmed by 5 bases and V by 4 bases; bases with no gene match: 10.